The text below deals with one T cell receptor (beta chain). Other DNA sequences from this sample encode an identical CDR3 as well. This sample was included in a study of beta chain features in type 1 diabetes. Study-wide context: Investigators examined approximately 100,000,000 sorted cells across all samples.

Every donor provided one heparinised blood draw, which averaged around 110 mL. A CD45RO/CCR7/CD25/CD127/CD95/CD27 panel sorted naive, central memory, regulatory and stem cell-like memory CD4+ cells. Purities over 95% were achieved in all sorted populations. The ends lost 0 bases at V and 0 bases at J; junction bases unmatched: 3. There are 16 residues in the CDR3. Germline V gene sequence: CDR1 SGDLS, CDR2 YYNGEE. The investigators reverse transcribed all of the isolated RNA, so they sequenced expressed TCRB transcripts. TCRdb's copy holds only in-frame clones and misses some; the assay was immunoSEQ multiplex PCR. The data contain hundreds of thousands of clones, less than 20% of them singletons.

Sequencing used naive CD4+ T cells from blood. This chain connects TRBV9 to TRBJ2-3; 8 nucleotides align to TRBD2. The receptor comes from a man aged 18 to 30 in good health. CDR3 residues: CASSVAVAGSTDTQYF. For the CDR3, the DNA is TGTGCCAGCAGCGTAGCAGTAGCGGGGAGCACAGATACGCAGTATTTT.